Below, 21 T cell receptor beta chains from the same sample are listed, as sequenced in a study of cytomegalovirus exposure and HLA in healthy donors. The PCR contained 60 Vbeta and 13 Jbeta primers. Libraries were prepared by immunoSEQ multiplex PCR; TCRdb keeps only in-frame clonotypes and omits some of them. The sample holds under 200,000 clones, over 70% seen once. Sequencing input: PBMCs. All receptors derive from a man aged 25-40 years in good health and CMV-seronegative.

The CDR3 DNA is TGTGCCAGCAGCTTAGAGGCGGGGGAGACCGGGGAGCTGTTTTTT. Translating gives CASSLEAGETGELFF. The genes are TRBV7-2 and TRBJ2-2; 7 nucleotides match TRBD2. Germline trimming cut 1 base from V and 5 bases from J; bases unmatched to any gene: 4. Germline values: CDR1 SGHTA, CDR2 FQGNSA. This CDR3 comprises 15 residues.

J is TRBJ2-3 and V is TRBV6-1, with 13 nucleotides matching TRBD2. In germline, CDR1 is MNHNS, CDR2 SASEGT. The V gene end was trimmed by 1 base and the J gene end by 3 bases; junction bases not matched to a gene: 7. This CDR3 is 18 amino acids long. CDR3 in amino acids: CASSEGTSGSVWTDTQYF. The DNA of the CDR3 is TGTGCCAGCAGTGAAGGGACTAGCGGGAGCGTCTGGACAGATACGCAGTATTTT.

The CDR3 coding sequence is TGTGCCAGCAGTTTCGGACAGGTCCGTGACATTCAGTACTTC. Its translation: CASSFGQVRDIQYF. The rearrangement uses TRBV28 and TRBJ2-4, with TRBD1 identical over 7 bases. This CDR3 is built from 14 residues. V lost 3 bases to trimming and J lost 8 bases; unmatched junction nucleotides: 7. Germline-derived CDR1 and CDR2 are MDHEN and SYDVKM.

The chain has TRBV19 and TRBJ2-5; 9 bases are shared with TRBD2. V was clipped by 7 bases and J by 5 bases; unmatched bases: 2. Germline V gene data show CDR1 as LNHDA and CDR2 as SQIVND (reference sequence). The CDR3 is 12 residues long. Written as DNA, the CDR3 is TGTGCCAGTAATGCGGGAGGGGAGACCCAGTACTTC. As protein: CASNAGGETQYF.

The chain has TRBV5-1 and TRBJ1-4, with 10 bases matching TRBD1. With V trimmed by 4 bases and J by 7 bases, 7 bases remained unmatched. The CDR3 is 15 residues long. Germline lookup yields CDR1 SGHRS and CDR2 YFSETQ. The CDR3 loop is CASSTMGDRGEKLFF. In DNA, the CDR3 is TGCGCCAGCAGCACCATGGGGGACAGGGGTGAAAAACTGTTTTTT.

The J gene is TRBJ1-1, the V gene TRBV9, with D tentatively TRBD1 (5 bases). V was trimmed by 4 bases and J by 7 bases, leaving 14 bases between them. The CDR3 loop spans 13 amino acids. From germline, CDR1 is SGDLS and CDR2 YYNGEE. The CDR3 bases are TGTGCCAGCAGCAAGAAGCAGGGTGGTGAAGCTTTCTTT. It codes for CASSKKQGGEAFF.

There are a few counts of this clone. The CDR3 DNA reads TGTGCCAGCAGCTTCCGAGGGAACACTGAAGCTTTCTTT. Amino acid sequence: CASSFRGNTEAFF. The V and J genes are TRBV7-3 and TRBJ1-1; D uncertain. Per the germline V gene, CDR1 is SGHTA and CDR2 is FQGTGA. Trimming left V 3 bases short and J 1 base short, with 6 bases between. This CDR3 has 13 amino acids. The full variable domain, in which reference TRBV7-3 and TRBJ1-1 provide the parts outside the CDR3, is GAGVSQTPSNKVTEKGKYVELRCDPISGHTALYWYRQSLGQGPEFLIYFQGTGAADDSGLPNDRFFAVRPEGSVSTLKIQRTERGDSAVYLCASSFRGNTEAFFGQGTRLTVV.

This chain links TRBV19 with TRBJ2-2; D not resolved. This CDR3 contains 15 residues. Germline V gene data show CDR1 as LNHDA and CDR2 as SQIVND (reference sequence). V gave up 3 bases and J gave up 1 base, with 9 bases separating them. The CDR3 DNA follows: TGTGCCAGTAGTATGAAGACTCAGAACACCGGGGAGCTGTTTTTT. Its translation: CASSMKTQNTGELFF.

The chain's CDR3 is CASSPEVNTGELFF. The DNA of the CDR3 is TGTGCCAGCTCACCAGAGGTGAACACCGGGGAGCTGTTTTTT. This chain links TRBV18 with TRBJ2-2; D is unresolved. The CDR3 extends over 14 amino acids. CDR1 is KGHSH and CDR2 is LQKENI in the germline V gene. Trimming removed 2 bases from V and 1 base from J, with 5 bases in between.

V usage is TRBV19 and J usage is TRBJ1-4, with 9 bases lining up with TRBD1. Germline V CDR1 and CDR2: LNHDA, SQIVND (reference sequence). The CDR3 length is 13 residues. With V trimmed by 7 bases and J by 6 bases, 3 bases remained unmatched. The CDR3 DNA reads as TGTGCCAGTAAACGACAGGGGGATGAAAAACTGTTTTTT. Translation gives CASKRQGDEKLFF.

V is TRBV30 and J is TRBJ2-1, with a tentative D call TRBD2 (7 bases). The germline CDR1 and CDR2 sequences are GTSNPN and SVGIG (reference sequence). This CDR3 is built from 14 residues. Trimming pared 0 bases from V and 7 bases from J, leaving 13 bases between. The CDR3, as DNA: TGTGCCTGGAGTGTACTTAGGGGGGGAAATGAGCAGTTCTTC. Translation: CAWSVLRGGNEQFF.

This sequence joins TRBV10-3 and TRBJ1-2, with TRBD1 matching 7 bases. This CDR3 has 13 amino acids. Trimming removed 6 bases from V and 5 bases from J; junction bases left unmatched: 6. Germline V gene lookup returns CDR1 ENHRY and CDR2 SYGVKD. The DNA of the CDR3 is TGTGCCATCAGGCCCGGGACAGTTTATGGCTACACCTTC. Translated: CAIRPGTVYGYTF.

The chain carries TRBV5-5 and TRBJ2-5, with D perhaps matching TRBD2 (6 bases). The V and J ends lost 1 base and 5 bases respectively, with 9 bases between them. Germline-derived CDR1 and CDR2 are SGHKS and YYEKEE (reference sequence). The CDR3 runs to 13 residues. CDR3 coding DNA: TGTGCCAGCAGCTTGCCGGAGGGTGAGACCCAGTACTTC. This codes for CASSLPEGETQYF.

Points on this clone: Within the sample, other DNA sequences also encode this same CDR3. The V and J genes are TRBV7-2 and TRBJ1-6, with 7 bases that match TRBD1. After removal of 2 bases from V and 6 bases from J, the junction contained 4 bases not matched to a gene. The CDR3 is 15 amino acids. Germline V lookup: CDR1 SGHTA, CDR2 FQGNSA. CDR3 sequence: CASSLPTGSNSPLHF. The DNA of the CDR3 is TGTGCCAGCAGCTTACCGACAGGGTCTAATTCACCCCTCCACTTT.

The V gene is TRBV5-1, the J gene TRBJ2-5, with 8 nucleotides matching TRBD2. Germline trimming cut 5 bases from V and 5 bases from J; bases unmatched to any gene: 17. This CDR3 has 17 residues. Germline CDR1 is SGHRS and CDR2 is YFSETQ. In nucleotides, the CDR3 is TGCGCCAGCAGTAGGGGGGCGGCTAGCGGGCTTGGGGAGACCCAGTACTTC. The encoded protein is CASSRGAASGLGETQYF.

The chain uses TRBV2 and TRBJ1-4; 10 positions agree with TRBD1. CDR1 and CDR2 (germline): SNHLY, FYNNEI. This CDR3 region has 15 residues. The trim removed 5 bases at V and 7 bases at J, leaving 7 bases unmatched. The CDR3 protein is CASSRDRGRSEKLFF. CDR3 DNA sequence: TGTGCCAGCAGTCGAGACAGGGGGCGAAGTGAAAAACTGTTTTTT.

CDR3 sequence reads: CAWSSEGDTQYF. CDR3 nucleotides: TGTGCCTGGAGCTCCGAGGGAGATACGCAGTATTTT. This sequence joins TRBV30 and TRBJ2-3, with D possibly TRBD2 on 5 matching bases. The CDR3 extends over 12 amino acids. The germline V gene encodes CDR1 GTSNPN and CDR2 SVGIG (reference sequence). The V end lost 3 bases, the J end lost 5 bases, and 9 bases lay between the germline ends.

The chain combines TRBV12-5 with TRBJ1-5; D unclear. Germline CDR1 is LGHNT and CDR2 is FRNRAP. V lost 0 bases, J lost 9 bases, and 15 bases lay in between. This CDR3 region has 15 residues. The CDR3 DNA sequence: TGTGCTAGTGGTTTGGTAGACCGGGTCTCGGGGCCCCAGCATTTT. This gives the protein CASGLVDRVSGPQHF.

The chain links TRBV4-1 to TRBJ2-1; D possibly corresponds to TRBD2 (6 bases). The CDR3 has 15 residues. In germline, CDR1 is MGHRA, CDR2 YSYEKL. Deletions cut 1 base from V and 2 bases from J, with 9 bases between. The CDR3 region has the DNA TGCGCCAGCAGCCAAGGGACTACCCCCTACAATGAGCAGTTCTTC. Amino acids: CASSQGTTPYNEQFF.

The chain is built from TRBV29-1 and TRBJ1-1, with 8 bases lining up with TRBD1. Germline V gene data show CDR1 as SQVTM and CDR2 as ANQGSEA. The V and J ends lost 7 bases and 3 bases, in that order; junction bases with no gene match: 7. This CDR3 spans 13 amino acids. The CDR3 region has the DNA TGCAGCGCCTACAGGGGGGAGGACACTGAAGCTTTCTTT. This codes for CSAYRGEDTEAFF.

The chain carries TRBV2 and TRBJ2-1, with D possibly TRBD2 on 6 matching bases. V was clipped by 9 bases and J by 10 bases, with 22 bases between them. CDR1 and CDR2 (germline): SNHLY, FYNNEI. The CDR3 has 14 residues. CDR3 sequence (DNA): TGTGCCAGATCCGGGACTCACGCCCGTCGGGAGCAGTTCTTC. Translation gives CARSGTHARREQFF.